This T cell receptor (beta chain) comes out of a study of blood T cell repertoires in COVID-19. For the study at large: Sites in the United States, Italy and Spain provided acute and convalescent COVID-19 samples.

Using immunoSEQ multiplex PCR, the repertoire was profiled, and TCRdb retains in-frame clones only, with some absent. The table records around 180,000 clones, approximately 85% of them present only once. Sequenced material: peripheral blood. The TCR sequence derives from an elderly woman with acute or convalescent COVID-19.

CDR3 nucleotide sequence: TGCGCCAGCAGCCCGGGGGGACACATAAACTATGGCTACACCTTC. It translates to CASSPGGHINYGYTF. This chain uses TRBV5-1 with TRBJ1-2, with TRBD1 as a possible D gene (6 bases). Trimming took 4 bases from V and 2 from J, leaving 15 bases between them. CDR1 and CDR2 from the germline V gene are SGHRS and YFSETQ. The CDR3 has 15 residues.